The 21 T cell receptor beta chains below all came from one sample that was sequenced in a study of T cells after yellow fever vaccination. TCRdb independently ran MiXCR on the 5' RACE reads; one entry per CDR3 protein. The sample has about 220,000 distinct CDR3 sequences, around 6.7% seen once. Sequencing used CD4+ T cells sorted from PBMCs, obtained on the day of the yellow fever booster vaccination. Receptor source: a man younger than 40 who received the YFV17D yellow fever vaccine.

In this sample, this clonotype turned up a few times. The chain uses TRBV6-5 and TRBJ1-6, with a tentative D call TRBD1 (5 bases). Germline V gives CDR1 MNHEY, CDR2 SVGAGI. This CDR3 spans 16 amino acids. V lost 2 bases, J lost 7 bases, and 15 bases lay in between. CDR3 DNA sequence: TGTGCCAGCAGTTACAGCCTGACAGAGAAGAATTCACCCCTCCACTTT. Translating it yields CASSYSLTEKNSPLHF.

Comments on this clonotype: A read error may account for a junction end that differs from germline. This chain links TRBV7-7 with TRBJ2-1; 9 nucleotides agree with TRBD2. This CDR3 contains 14 residues. Germline assignment: CDR1 SSHAT and CDR2 FNYEAQ (reference sequence). CDR3 sequence reads: CASSLEAGGHEQFF. The DNA for the CDR3 is TGTGCTAGCAGCTTAGAAGCGGGAGGTCATGAGCAGTTCTTC.

The V gene is TRBV20-1, the J gene TRBJ2-5; 7 nucleotides line up with TRBD1. The germline gives CDR1 DFQATT, CDR2 SNEGSKA (reference sequence). V trimming: 4 bases; J trimming: 0 bases; junction bases outside the gene matches: 17. The CDR3 has 18 amino acids. The CDR3 DNA sequence: TGCAGTGCTATCCAGGTCCCCCTGACAGGGCGCTACCAAGAGACCCAGTACTTC. It translates to CSAIQVPLTGRYQETQYF.

The rearrangement uses TRBV6-1 and TRBJ2-2; D may be TRBD1 (5 bases). The V end lost 6 bases, the J end lost 3 bases, and 14 bases lay between the germline ends. Germline CDR1 and CDR2: MNHNS and SASEGT. This CDR3 is built from 15 residues. In DNA, the CDR3 is TGTGCCAGCAGATCCAGGCAAGGGGACACCGGGGAGCTGTTTTTT. This sequence encodes CASRSRQGDTGELFF.

The sample holds many counts of this clonotype. The rearrangement uses TRBV29-1 and TRBJ2-7; D call uncertain. The CDR3 totals 12 residues. Germline V gene data show CDR1 as SQVTM and CDR2 as ANQGSEA. V was pared by 6 bases and J by 0 bases, with 9 bases between. CDR3 sequence (DNA): TGCAGCGTCCGAGACAACTCCTACGAGCAGTACTTC. This encodes CSVRDNSYEQYF.

This clonotype was picked up many times. The rearrangement links TRBV9 to TRBJ2-2, with D unresolved. V lost 0 bases and J 7 bases, leaving 4 bases between the germline ends. This CDR3 contains 12 residues. Germline-derived CDR1 and CDR2 are SGDLS and YYNGEE. The CDR3 reads CASSVANGELFF. CDR3 nucleotides: TGTGCCAGCAGCGTAGCTAACGGGGAGCTGTTTTTT.

Many counts were recorded for this clonotype. The chain links TRBV28 to TRBJ2-7, with 8 bases that match TRBD2. Germline loops: CDR1 MDHEN, CDR2 SYDVKM. The ends lost 6 bases at V and 6 bases at J; junction bases unmatched: 4. CDR3 length equals 12 residues. The CDR3 DNA reads as TGTGCCAGCAGCCCGGGAGGGCGCGAGCAGTACTTC. Its translation is CASSPGGREQYF.

This clonotype was seen a handful of times. V gene TRBV7-9 combines with J gene TRBJ2-1, with TRBD1 matching 8 bases. Germline loops: CDR1 SEHNR, CDR2 FQNEAQ (reference sequence). This CDR3 contains 16 residues. V was clipped by 0 bases and J by 4 bases; unmatched bases: 5. The CDR3 is CASSLARTGRYNEQFF. DNA of the CDR3: TGTGCCAGCAGCTTAGCCCGGACAGGGCGGTACAATGAGCAGTTCTTC.

This clonotype was picked up a small number of times. The DNA for the CDR3 is TGCAGTGCTAGTCCTAGCGGGTACACAGATACGCAGTATTTT. Translating it yields CSASPSGYTDTQYF. The chain recombines TRBV20-1 with TRBJ2-3; 8 bases are a match to TRBD2. Looked up from germline, CDR1 is DFQATT and CDR2 is SNEGSKA (reference sequence). The trim removed 3 bases at V and 2 bases at J, leaving 4 bases unmatched. This CDR3 region has 14 residues.

This clonotype has a handful of counts. The V call is TRBV20-1, the J call TRBJ2-6; D gene ambiguous. Germline V lookup: CDR1 DFQATT, CDR2 SNEGSKA (reference sequence). The CDR3 is 14 amino acids. V was trimmed by 5 bases and J by 2 bases, leaving 10 bases between them. The CDR3 region has the DNA TGCAGTGCTTCTGCAATAGCTGGGGCCAACGTCCTGACTTTC. Translating it yields CSASAIAGANVLTF.

This clonotype was recorded many times. The rearrangement links TRBV20-1 to TRBJ1-1, with D possibly matching TRBD1 (6 bases). The CDR3 consists of 14 residues. The germline V and J ends were trimmed by 3 bases and 1 base, with 12 bases remaining between them. Germline CDR1 and CDR2: DFQATT and SNEGSKA (reference sequence). CDR3 sequence (DNA): TGCAGTGCTAGGAGTCGGGGGCCGAACACTGAAGCTTTCTTT. As protein: CSARSRGPNTEAFF.

In DNA, the CDR3 is TGTGCCAGCAGCACCCCCCCCACAGGGGCTAACTACGAGCAGTACTTC. This codes for CASSTPPTGANYEQYF. This chain uses TRBV7-9 with TRBJ2-7, with 7 bases lining up with TRBD1. Losses at the gene ends were 5 bases for V and 3 bases for J; bases not matched to a gene: 13. Germline CDR1 SEHNR, CDR2 FQNEAQ (reference sequence). The CDR3 length is 16 residues.

This clonotype was picked up a small number of times. This chain joins TRBV11-2 and TRBJ2-2; D call uncertain. V lost 0 bases and J 7 bases, leaving 6 bases between the germline ends. The germline V gene has CDR1 SGHAT and CDR2 FQNNGV. The CDR3 loop spans 13 amino acids. In DNA form, the CDR3 reads TGTGCCAGCAGCTTAGAGCGGATCGGGGAGCTGTTTTTT. It translates to CASSLERIGELFF.

This rearrangement joins TRBV5-4 to TRBJ2-3; tentatively, D is TRBD2 (6 bases). V shed 6 bases and J shed 4 bases, with 24 bases lying between them. This CDR3 contains 17 residues. The V gene's germline CDR1 is SGHNT and CDR2 YYREEE (reference sequence). CDR3: CASINTPRGTLADTQYF. The CDR3 bases are TGTGCCAGCATCAATACCCCGCGCGGGACTTTGGCAGATACGCAGTATTTT.

This clonotype appeared a few times. The J gene is TRBJ2-5, the V gene TRBV20-1; D assignment may be TRBD1 or TRBD2 (5 bases each). The CDR3 contains 13 residues. The V gene lost 5 bases and the J gene lost 4 bases, with 14 bases spanning the gap. Looked up from germline, CDR1 is DFQATT and CDR2 is SNEGSKA (reference sequence). The CDR3 DNA reads TGCAGTGCTCGAGCCGGGGCTCTAGAGACCCAGTACTTC. Its protein product is CSARAGALETQYF.

This clonotype was detected a few times. This chain joins TRBV5-1 and TRBJ2-1; D is uncertain. Per germline, CDR1 SGHRS and CDR2 YFSETQ. V lost 0 bases to trimming and J lost 9 bases, with 7 bases between them. The CDR3 sequence is 12 residues long. The DNA of the CDR3 is TGCGCCAGCAGCTTGGACGCTGCTGAGCAGTTCTTC. Residues: CASSLDAAEQFF.

This clonotype was found a few times. The CDR3 DNA sequence: TGTGCCAGCAGTGAAGAGGCTGAAGCTTTCTTT. This translates into CASSEEAEAFF. This chain links TRBV2 with TRBJ1-1; D not resolved. The CDR3 consists of 11 residues. Germline V gives CDR1 SNHLY, CDR2 FYNNEI. The ends were cut back, 1 base at V and 6 bases at J, with 3 bases in the middle.

This clonotype was seen only a few times. The genes are TRBV5-1 and TRBJ2-7, with a tentative D call TRBD2 (6 bases). The CDR3 totals 14 residues. The germline V gene has CDR1 SGHRS and CDR2 YFSETQ. V was shortened by 4 bases and J by 2 bases, with 13 bases between the two germline ends. The CDR3 bases are TGCGCCAGCAGCCCCGGGACTTCAACCTACGAGCAGTACTTC. Amino acid sequence: CASSPGTSTYEQYF. Full variable domain (remainder filled in from reference TRBV5-1 and TRBJ2-7): KAGVTQTPRYLIKTRGQQVTLSCSPISGHRSVSWYQQTPGQGLQFLFEYFSETQRNKGNFPGRFSGRQFSNSRSEMNVSTLELGDSALYLCASSPGTSTYEQYFGPGTRLTVT.

This clonotype was seen a few times. The rearrangement links TRBV30 to TRBJ1-2, with D unclear. Germline CDR1 GTSNPN, CDR2 SVGIG (reference sequence). This CDR3 has 12 amino acids. The ends were cut back, 0 bases at V and 8 bases at J, with 10 bases in the middle. The CDR3 protein is CAWSVGSPGYTF. The CDR3 coding sequence is TGTGCCTGGAGTGTAGGGTCCCCAGGCTACACCTTC.

This clonotype came up many times. The chain joins TRBV7-9 to TRBJ2-7; D uncertain. V was trimmed by 3 bases and J by 5 bases, leaving 14 bases between them. The CDR3 is 14 residues long. The V gene's germline CDR1 is SEHNR and CDR2 FQNEAQ (reference sequence). CDR3 loop: CASSFRLLSNEQYF. The DNA of the CDR3 is TGTGCCAGCAGCTTCCGACTCCTTTCTAACGAGCAGTACTTC.

Details on this clonotype: This sequence is one base from a far larger clone and is likely a read error. The V gene is TRBV18, the J gene TRBJ2-7, with D hard to call. The CDR3 has 11 amino acids. CDR1 is KGHSH, CDR2 LQKENI, per germline. CDR3 in amino acids: CASSPGYAQYF. CDR3 bases: TGTGCCAGCTCACCAGGCTACGCGCAGTACTTC.